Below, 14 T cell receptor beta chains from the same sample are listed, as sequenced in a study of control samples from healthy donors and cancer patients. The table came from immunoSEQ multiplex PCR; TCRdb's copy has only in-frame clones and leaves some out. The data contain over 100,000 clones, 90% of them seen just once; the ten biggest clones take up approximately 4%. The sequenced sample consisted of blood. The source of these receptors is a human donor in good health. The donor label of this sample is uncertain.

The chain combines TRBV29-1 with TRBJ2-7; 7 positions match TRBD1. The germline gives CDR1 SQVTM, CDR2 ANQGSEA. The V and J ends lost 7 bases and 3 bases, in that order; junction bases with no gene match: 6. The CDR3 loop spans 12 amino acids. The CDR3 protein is CSGTGLYYEQYF. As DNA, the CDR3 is TGCAGCGGGACAGGTTTATACTACGAGCAGTACTTC.

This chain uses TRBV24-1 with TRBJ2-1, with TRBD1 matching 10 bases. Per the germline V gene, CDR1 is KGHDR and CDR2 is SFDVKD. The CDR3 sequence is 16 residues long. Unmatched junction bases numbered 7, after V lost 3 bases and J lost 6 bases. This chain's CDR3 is CATSDRDRGSLNEQFF. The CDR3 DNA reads TGTGCCACCAGTGATAGGGACAGGGGTAGTCTCAATGAGCAGTTCTTC.

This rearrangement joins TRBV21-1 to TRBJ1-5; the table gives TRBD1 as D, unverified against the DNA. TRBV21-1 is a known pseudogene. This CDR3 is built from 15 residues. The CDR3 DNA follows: TGTGCCAGCAACAAACAGGGGGCTAAGGTTCAGCCCCAGCATTTT. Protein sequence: CASNKQGAKVQPQHF.

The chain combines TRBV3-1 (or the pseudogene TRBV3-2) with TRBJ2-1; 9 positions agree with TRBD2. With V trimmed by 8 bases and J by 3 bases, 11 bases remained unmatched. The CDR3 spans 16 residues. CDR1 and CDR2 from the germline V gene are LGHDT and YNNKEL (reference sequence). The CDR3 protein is CASRAPGSGGYNEQFF. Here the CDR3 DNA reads TGTGCCAGCCGAGCGCCCGGTAGCGGGGGCTACAATGAGCAGTTCTTC.

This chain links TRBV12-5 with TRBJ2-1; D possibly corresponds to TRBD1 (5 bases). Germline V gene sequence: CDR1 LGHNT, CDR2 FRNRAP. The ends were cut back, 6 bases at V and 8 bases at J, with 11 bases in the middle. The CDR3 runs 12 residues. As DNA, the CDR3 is TGTGCTAGTGGACAGGACCCATATGAGCAGTTCTTC. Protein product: CASGQDPYEQFF.

The CDR3 sequence: CASSLAAAGEAFF. The CDR3 region has the DNA TGTGCCAGCAGCTTAGCCGCCGCGGGGGAAGCTTTCTTT. The chain links TRBV11-2 to TRBJ1-1; D gene ambiguous. The V end was cut by 1 base, the J end by 8 bases, with 11 bases between. The CDR3 is 13 amino acids. Germline loops: CDR1 SGHAT, CDR2 FQNNGV. Drawing the rest from reference TRBV11-2 and TRBJ1-1, the complete variable domain is EAGVAQSPRYKIIEKRQSVAFWCNPISGHATLYWYQQILGQGPKLLIQFQNNGVVDDSQLPKDRFSAERLKGVDSTLKIQPAKLEDSAVYLCASSLAAAGEAFFGQGTRLTVV.

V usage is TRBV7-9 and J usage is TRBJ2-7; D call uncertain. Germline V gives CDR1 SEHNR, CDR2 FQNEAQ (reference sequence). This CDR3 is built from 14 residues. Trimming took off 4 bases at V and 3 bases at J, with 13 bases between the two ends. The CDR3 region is CASSSWLNFYEQYF. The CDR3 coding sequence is TGTGCCAGCAGCTCTTGGCTGAATTTCTACGAGCAGTACTTC. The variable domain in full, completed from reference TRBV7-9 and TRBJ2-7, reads DTGVSQNPRHKITKRGQNVTFRCDPISEHNRLYWYRQTLGQGPEFLTYFQNEAQLEKSRLLSDRFSAERPKGSFSTLEIQRTEQGDSAMYLCASSSWLNFYEQYFGPGTRLTVT.

CDR3 loop: CASSLEASGGPREQYF. In nucleotides, the CDR3 is TGTGCCAGCAGCTTAGAGGCTAGCGGGGGGCCTCGCGAGCAGTACTTC. V gene TRBV11-2 combines with J gene TRBJ2-7; the match to TRBD2 covers 11 bases. This CDR3 has 16 amino acids. CDR1 and CDR2 from the germline V gene are SGHAT and FQNNGV. With V trimmed by 0 bases and J by 6 bases, 7 bases remained unmatched.

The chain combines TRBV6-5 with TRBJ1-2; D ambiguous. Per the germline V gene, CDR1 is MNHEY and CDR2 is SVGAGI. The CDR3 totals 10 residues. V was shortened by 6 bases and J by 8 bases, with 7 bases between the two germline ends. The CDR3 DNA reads TGTGCCAGCAGGGGAGGCGGCTACACCTTC. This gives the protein CASRGGGYTF.

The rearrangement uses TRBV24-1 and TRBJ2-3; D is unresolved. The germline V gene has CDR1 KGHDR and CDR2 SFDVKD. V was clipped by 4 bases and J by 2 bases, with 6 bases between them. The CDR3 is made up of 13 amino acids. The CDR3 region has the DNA TGTGCCACCAGTGACCCGGACACAGATACGCAGTATTTT. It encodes CATSDPDTDTQYF.

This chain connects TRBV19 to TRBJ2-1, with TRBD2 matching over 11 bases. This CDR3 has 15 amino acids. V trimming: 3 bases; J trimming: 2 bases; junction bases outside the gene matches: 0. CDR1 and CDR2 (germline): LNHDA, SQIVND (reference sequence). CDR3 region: CASSISGGAYNEQFF. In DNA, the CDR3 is TGTGCCAGTAGTATTAGCGGGGGGGCCTACAATGAGCAGTTCTTC.

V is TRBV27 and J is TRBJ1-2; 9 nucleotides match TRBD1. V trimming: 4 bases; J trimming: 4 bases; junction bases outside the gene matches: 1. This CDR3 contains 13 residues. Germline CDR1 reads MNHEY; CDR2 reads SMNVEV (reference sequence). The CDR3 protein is CASSSTGGYGYTF. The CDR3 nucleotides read TGTGCCAGCAGTTCGACAGGGGGCTATGGCTACACCTTC.

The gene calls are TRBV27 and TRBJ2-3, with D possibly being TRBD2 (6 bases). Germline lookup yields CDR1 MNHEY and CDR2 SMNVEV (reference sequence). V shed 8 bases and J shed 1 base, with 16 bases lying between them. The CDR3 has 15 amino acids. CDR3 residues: CASLLRRDRTDTQYF. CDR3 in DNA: TGTGCCAGCCTCCTCCGGCGGGACCGCACAGATACGCAGTATTTT.

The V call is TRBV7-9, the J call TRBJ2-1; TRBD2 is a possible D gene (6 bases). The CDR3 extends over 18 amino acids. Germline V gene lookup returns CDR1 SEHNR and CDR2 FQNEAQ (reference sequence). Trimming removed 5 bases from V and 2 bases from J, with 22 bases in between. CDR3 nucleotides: TGTGCCAGCAGCCAACTGGGGCGGGGTAAGGGGACCTACAATGAGCAGTTCTTC. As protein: CASSQLGRGKGTYNEQFF. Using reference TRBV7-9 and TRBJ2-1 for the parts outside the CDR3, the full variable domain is DTGVSQNPRHKITKRGQNVTFRCDPISEHNRLYWYRQTLGQGPEFLTYFQNEAQLEKSRLLSDRFSAERPKGSFSTLEIQRTEQGDSAMYLCASSQLGRGKGTYNEQFFGPGTRLTVL.